This entry features one TCR beta chain sequence. There is no known antigen for this receptor. These data originate in a study of cytomegalovirus exposure and HLA in healthy donors (dated by TCRdb to the late 2010s). About the full investigation: In an earlier analysis of some 550 of the donors, around 290 Gb of sequence data and approximately 100 million unique TCR beta sequences from about 190 million T cells were reported. An early release covering roughly 640 HLA-typed donors comprised 250 to 350 gigabases of sequencing data and approximately 85 million unique TCR sequences. Of the 398 genotyped donors, around 81% fell in the genetic ancestry cluster associated with self-reported Caucasian donors. The study aimed to test whether signatures of past pathogen exposure could be identified by cataloging public T cell receptors. The study profiled the T cell repertoires of 666 subjects by immunosequencing and related them to cytomegalovirus serostatus. A separate validation cohort of approximately 120 different subjects was used in addition to the roughly 700-subject first cohort. The study combined high-throughput TCR immunosequencing, statistical association of individual TCRs with disease status, and machine learning to predict cytomegalovirus infection status. A later analysis re-examined previously published TCR beta repertoires from about 670 donors and added high-resolution HLA genotyping to investigate patterns of TCR occurrence. In the later analysis, no new phenotypic data were used to find candidate immune exposures; instead, reliance was placed on TCR beta sequences and their occurrence across donors. In an earlier analysis of roughly 580 of the donors, high-throughput TCR beta sequencing was used to judge whether each TCR beta V gene segment behaved as functional or pseudogenic. Donor age, sex, ethnicity and CMV serostatus were compiled alongside the repertoire data. A later genetic analysis took genome-wide SNP genotypes for about 55% of the 666 donors and used that subset as a discovery cohort. Every repertoire in the discovery cohort had been generated on one and the same sequencing platform. Class I and class II HLA loci were covered by the typing at four-digit resolution. The number of donors typed differed by locus, with about 629-630 for A, B, C, DRB1 and DQB1, around 500 for DQA1, 600 to 610 for DPA1, and 472 for DPB1. Several DR-DQ haplotypes were treated as single units for association and clustering because of strong linkage in the cohort. Among some 410 genotyped donors of the cohort, an average of around 220,000 unique TCR beta nucleotide sequences was sequenced per donor, of which about 18% were non-productive. Overall results and qualifications from the work: Linkage disequilibrium might explain the correlated functional status among segregating V segments, but an unknown experimental factor could not be excluded. Because the 87-base-pair reads could not distinguish some IMGT-functional V segments, including TRBV6-2 and TRBV6-3, those segments were excluded. At a false discovery rate of 0.05, a later analysis linked approximately 18,000 TCR beta sequences to specific HLA alleles. The classifier was reported to diagnose cytomegalovirus status with high specificity and sensitivity in both the original cohort and the validation cohort. A further reported finding was that TCR beta sequences accurately predicted the HLA-A and HLA-B alleles for most subjects in the first cohort. According to a later analysis, most CMV-associated TCR beta chains appeared to be HLA-restricted, and the HLA associations seemed to be driven largely by CMV exposure. A later genetic analysis reported fewer N-insertions in productive TCRs among donors in an Asian-associated ancestry cluster than the roughly 700-donor mean. Because HLA typing was missing for some donors at each locus, association tests included only the typed subset. Three of the identified cytomegalovirus-associated TCR beta chains were confirmed in vitro to be specific for cytomegalovirus antigens. The earlier analysis of approximately 590 of the donors excluded 15 to 20 rarely observed V segments, including chromosome 9 orphons, because counts were too low. Presence/absence analyses assumed roughly uniform sequencing depth across donors, an assumption that may not hold. A cluster of highly shared sequence variants was judged likely to represent a technical artifact of the sequencing pipeline. The study listed over 150 TCR beta chains as associated with cytomegalovirus. Immune exposure information for the cohort was limited to CMV serostatus. Several of the top co-occurrence clusters appeared to be linked to parvovirus B19, influenza, CMV and Epstein-Barr virus, according to a later analysis. When HLA alleles, especially DR and DQ, strongly co-occurred, attributing TCR associations to individual alleles was difficult. Most TCR sequences were seen in very few donors, while some public TCRs were found in many individuals. In a later analysis, the rate of TCR association differed among HLA loci, with DRB1 alleles having the most associated TCRs and HLA-C alleles having the fewest. The authors suggested that the approach could potentially be generalized to other disease states and immunological phenotypes. In a later analysis, HLA-associated TCR beta chains showed more clonal expansion and lower generation probabilities than non-associated chains that were equally common. Broadly in line with IMGT annotations, most TCR beta V segments showed up in productive rearrangements about 90% or about 30% of the time in an earlier analysis of around 550 of the donors. In a later genetic analysis, a missense DCLRE1C variant was associated with V-gene and J-gene trimming of TCR beta chains, and the association was replicated in an independent cohort. Only TCR beta chains were sequenced in this cohort, and the absence of alpha or paired-chain data limited detectable features.

V loses 2 bases at its end and J loses 1 base; junction bases beyond the gene matches: 6. Based on the germline V gene, the CDR1 and CDR2 sequences are MGHRA and YSYEKL. Taken from cysteine to phenylalanine, the CDR3 has 18 residues. Only the CDR3 DNA stays, 54 bases, in frame from base 1. The cohort consisted of 670 or so healthy bone marrow donors. At the time of sampling, every cohort member was nominally healthy, though immune exposures that went unrecorded were likely present. The donor tested CMV seropositive and was one of the 289 seropositive cohort members. Each donor provided a peripheral blood sample, and peripheral blood mononuclear cells were used for TCR beta sequencing. The Qiagen DNeasy Blood Extraction Kit was used to extract genomic DNA from the blood cell samples. Library creation used the immunoSEQ multiplex PCR assay. For the multiplex PCR, a mixture combining 60 forward primers for TCR Vbeta segments and 13 reverse primers for TCR Jbeta segments was used. A multiplex PCR assay on genomic DNA amplified the CDR3 region of rearranged TCR beta genes. The amplified TCR beta libraries were sequenced on the Illumina HiSeq System as 87-base-pair reads. On the authors' methods: In a later analysis, 77 million or so unique TCR beta chains were counted across the approximately 670 repertoires, and around 10 million of these chains were shared by at least two donors. Raw reads were error-corrected and collapsed into unique sequences by a nearest-neighbor algorithm in which closely related sequences were merged to remove PCR and sequencing errors. To assign V, D and J gene segments, CDR3 sequences were aligned to IMGT reference sequences. For a sequence to be retained, at least a six-nucleotide match to both a V gene segment and a J gene segment was required. Rearrangements were called productive when the CDR3 lacked stop codons and stayed in frame with V and J; all others were non-productive. CDR3 was defined by IMGT convention, running from the second conserved V-encoded cysteine to the conserved J-encoded phenylalanine. The earlier analysis of about 590 of the donors excluded sequences that lacked an unambiguous match to a single V gene segment. In an earlier analysis of 587 of the donors, V segments were called functional above 56.7% productive rearrangements and were called segregating when the between-donor standard deviation exceeded 5%. To diagnose cytomegalovirus status from the catalog of TCR beta chain sequences, a statistical classification framework was built. In a later analysis, TCR nucleotide sequences were compared against IMGT/GENE-DB human TR gene sequences so that V and J genes could be assigned. In a later analysis, CDR3 sequences and most-parsimonious VDJ recombination scenarios were assigned using the TCRdist pipeline. In a later analysis, each TCR beta chain was defined by its CDR3 amino acid sequence together with its V-gene family, and reads without a unique V-gene family were excluded. A later analysis removed several hundred highly shared, low-generation-probability nucleotide sequences to deal with suspected cross-contamination and a sequencing artifact. In a later analysis, a clonal expansion index was calculated for each public chain from normalized within-repertoire ranks of inferred template counts. Generation probabilities in a later analysis came from a VDJ recombination model fitted to out-of-frame rearrangements, and those results were checked against IGoR. A later analysis scored TCR-TCR, TCR-HLA and TCR-CMV co-occurrence with hypergeometric tests, applying a repertoire-size bias correction to TCR pairs. A later analysis estimated false discovery rates by permuting HLA or CMV assignments 20 times. In a later analysis, co-occurring TCRs were grouped using DBSCAN, with TCRdist sequence similarity added in when clustering inside HLA-allele-positive subsets. Repertoires with fewer than 30,000 or more than 120,000 public chains, plus five repertoires with anomalous nucleotide sharing, were excluded from co-occurrence clustering. Sourced from immuneACCESS, this table was stored by TCRdb with only in-frame sequences that have V and J called. A share of the clones is absent; for the studies checked, an unresolved V gene accounts for under half, and the remainder has no known explanation. V, J and clone size reflect that table, while D and trimming were determined from the DNA. The sample's clone listing holds over 100,000 clones. The ten largest make up approximately 1.7% of the sample.

The sequence derives from a woman in her forties in good health and CMV-seropositive. Recombination joined TRBV4-1 with TRBJ2-6, with 9 bases aligning to TRBD1. What was sequenced was PBMCs. The CDR3 protein: CASSQPGQGRSGANVLTF. The nucleotide sequence is given as TGCGCCAGCAGCCAACCGGGACAGGGCCGATCTGGGGCCAACGTCCTGACTTTC.